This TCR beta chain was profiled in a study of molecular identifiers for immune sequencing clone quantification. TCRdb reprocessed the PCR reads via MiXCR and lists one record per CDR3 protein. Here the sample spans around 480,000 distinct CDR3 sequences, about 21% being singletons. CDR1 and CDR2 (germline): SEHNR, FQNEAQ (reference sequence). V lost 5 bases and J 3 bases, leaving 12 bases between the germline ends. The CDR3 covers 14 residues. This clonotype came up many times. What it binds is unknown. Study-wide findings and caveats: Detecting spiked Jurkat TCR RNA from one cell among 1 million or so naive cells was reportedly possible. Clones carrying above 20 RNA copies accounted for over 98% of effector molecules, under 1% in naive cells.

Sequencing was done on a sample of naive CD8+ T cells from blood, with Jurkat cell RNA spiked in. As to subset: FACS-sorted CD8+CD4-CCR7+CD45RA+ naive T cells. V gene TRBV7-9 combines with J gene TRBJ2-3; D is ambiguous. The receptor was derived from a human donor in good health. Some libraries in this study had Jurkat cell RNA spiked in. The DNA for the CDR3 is TGTGCCAGCAGCCTAAACACCCCAACAGATACGCAGTATTTT. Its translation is CASSLNTPTDTQYF.